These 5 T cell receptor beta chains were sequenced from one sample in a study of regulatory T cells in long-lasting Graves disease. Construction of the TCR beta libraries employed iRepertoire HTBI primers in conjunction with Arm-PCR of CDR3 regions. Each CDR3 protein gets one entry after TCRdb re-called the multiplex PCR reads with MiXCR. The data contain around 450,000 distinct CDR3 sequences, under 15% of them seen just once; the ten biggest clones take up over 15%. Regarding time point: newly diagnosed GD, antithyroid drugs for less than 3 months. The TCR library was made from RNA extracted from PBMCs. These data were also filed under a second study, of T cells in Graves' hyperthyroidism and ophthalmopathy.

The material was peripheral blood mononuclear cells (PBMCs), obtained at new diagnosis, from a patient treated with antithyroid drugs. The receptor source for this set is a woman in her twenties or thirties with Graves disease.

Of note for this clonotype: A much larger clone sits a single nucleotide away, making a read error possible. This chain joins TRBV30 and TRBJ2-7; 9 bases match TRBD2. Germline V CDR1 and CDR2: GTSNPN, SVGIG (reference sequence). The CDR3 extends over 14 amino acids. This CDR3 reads CAWSVSGGSYEQHF. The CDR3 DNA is TGTGCCTGGAGTGTAAGCGGGGGGTCCTACGAGCAGCACTTC.

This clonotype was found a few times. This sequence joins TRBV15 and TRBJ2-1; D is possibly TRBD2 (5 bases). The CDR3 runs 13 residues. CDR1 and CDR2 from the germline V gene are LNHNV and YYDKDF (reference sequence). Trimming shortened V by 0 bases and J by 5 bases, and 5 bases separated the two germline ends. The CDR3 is CATSRDGNNEQFF. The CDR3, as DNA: TGTGCCACCAGCAGAGACGGGAACAATGAGCAGTTCTTC.

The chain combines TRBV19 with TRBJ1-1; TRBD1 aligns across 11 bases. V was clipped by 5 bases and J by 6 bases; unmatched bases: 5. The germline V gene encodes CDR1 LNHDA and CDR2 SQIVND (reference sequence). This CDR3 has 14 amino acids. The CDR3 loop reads CASSLWTGGSEAFF. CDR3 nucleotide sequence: TGTGCCAGTAGTCTGTGGACAGGGGGCTCTGAAGCTTTCTTT.

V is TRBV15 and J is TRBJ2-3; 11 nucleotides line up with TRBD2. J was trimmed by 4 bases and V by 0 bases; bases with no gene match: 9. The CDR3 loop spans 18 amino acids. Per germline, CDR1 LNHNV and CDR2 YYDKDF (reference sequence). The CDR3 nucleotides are TGTGCCACCAGCAGAGATACCCTAGCGGGAGGTTCACCAGATACGCAGTATTTT. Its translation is CATSRDTLAGGSPDTQYF.

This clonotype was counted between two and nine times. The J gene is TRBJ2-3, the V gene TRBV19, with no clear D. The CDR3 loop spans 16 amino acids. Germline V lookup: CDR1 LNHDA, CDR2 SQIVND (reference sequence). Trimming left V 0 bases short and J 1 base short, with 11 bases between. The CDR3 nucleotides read TGTGCCAGTAGTATAGATCTGGGATCCGGCACAGATACGCAGTATTTT. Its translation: CASSIDLGSGTDTQYF.